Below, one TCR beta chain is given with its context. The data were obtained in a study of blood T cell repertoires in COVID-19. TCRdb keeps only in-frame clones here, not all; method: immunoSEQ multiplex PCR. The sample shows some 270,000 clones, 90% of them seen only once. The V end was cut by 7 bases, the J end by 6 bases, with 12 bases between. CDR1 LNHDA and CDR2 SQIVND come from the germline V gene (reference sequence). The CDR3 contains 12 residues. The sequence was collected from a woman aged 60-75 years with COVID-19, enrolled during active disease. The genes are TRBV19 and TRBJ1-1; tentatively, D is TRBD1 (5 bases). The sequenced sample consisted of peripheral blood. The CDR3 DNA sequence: TGTGCCAGTAAGGTCAGGGAGGCTGAAGCTTTCTTT. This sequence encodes CASKVREAEAFF.